The 21 T cell receptor beta chains presented below share a single source sample, sequenced in a study of T-cell reconstitution after alpha-beta-depleted transplantation in children. Preparation of the TCRbeta library involved a method that used unique molecular identifiers. TCRdb re-called the PCR reads with MiXCR, one entry per CDR3 protein. The table records around 500,000 distinct CDR3 sequences, 23% of them present only once. The specimen was PBMCs, mostly from graft donor cells, collected 360 days after TCRalphabeta/CD19-depleted stem cell transplant. Receptors originate from a boy younger than two who had a stem cell transplant for acute myeloid leukemia, so the T cells may come from the graft donor.

V and J are TRBV20-1 and TRBJ1-1; D not resolved. Germline CDR1 is DFQATT and CDR2 is SNEGSKA (reference sequence). The CDR3 length is 14 residues. Here the CDR3 reads CSMLTRREGTEAFF. The CDR3, as DNA: TGCAGCATGCTTACAAGGAGGGAGGGCACTGAAGCTTTCTTT.

The chain recombines TRBV7-9 with TRBJ1-1; a weak D match, TRBD1 (5 bases). The CDR3 runs 11 residues. Trimming pared 11 bases from V and 6 bases from J, leaving 13 bases between. CDR1 is SEHNR, CDR2 FQNEAQ, per germline (reference sequence). The CDR3 spells CASWGDAEAFF. In nucleotides, the CDR3 is TGTGCCTCCTGGGGGGACGCTGAAGCTTTCTTT. Supplemented by reference TRBV7-9 and TRBJ1-1, the full variable domain reads DTGVSQNPRHKITKRGQNVTFRCDPISEHNRLYWYRQTLGQGPEFLTYFQNEAQLEKSRLLSDRFSAERPKGSFSTLEIQRTEQGDSAMYLCASWGDAEAFFGQGTRLTVV.

This clonotype has just a few counts. The chain links TRBV20-1 to TRBJ2-1; 7 nucleotides line up with TRBD2. Germline CDR1 reads DFQATT; CDR2 reads SNEGSKA (reference sequence). The CDR3 totals 15 residues. Unmatched junction bases numbered 15, after V lost 6 bases and J lost 7 bases. The CDR3 coding sequence is TGCAGTGCCCTACCCCGGGGGGTATACAATAATGAGCAGTTCTTC. As protein: CSALPRGVYNNEQFF.

The chain combines TRBV7-3 with TRBJ2-2, with 8 bases aligning to TRBD1. V was pared by 1 base and J by 2 bases, with 3 bases of the junction left unmatched. CDR1 is SGHTA, CDR2 FQGTGA, per germline. This CDR3 has 16 residues. The CDR3 nucleotides are TGTGCCAGCAGCTTAATCGGACAGGGCAACACCGGGGAGCTGTTTTTT. Translation gives CASSLIGQGNTGELFF.

In its sample, this clonotype was seen a few times. The chain has TRBV3-1 and TRBJ2-7, with a possible D match to TRBD1 (6 bases). With 4 bases removed from V and 8 bases from J, the gap between germline ends came to 15 bases. Germline values: CDR1 LGHDT, CDR2 YNNKEL (reference sequence). CDR3 length: 13 amino acids. The CDR3 protein is CASSPHSDRKQYF. CDR3 DNA sequence: TGTGCCAGCAGCCCCCACTCAGACAGGAAGCAGTACTTC.

This clonotype was recorded a few times. The J gene is TRBJ2-7, the V gene TRBV11-2; a possible D gene is TRBD1 (5 bases). The ends were cut back, 3 bases at V and 1 base at J, with 10 bases in the middle. Per the germline V gene, CDR1 is SGHAT and CDR2 is FQNNGV. The CDR3 sequence is 14 residues long. The CDR3 DNA follows: TGTGCCAGCAGCTTCGACAAGGGGTCCTACGAGCAGTACTTC. This codes for CASSFDKGSYEQYF.

This clonotype has at least ten counts. This rearrangement joins TRBV20-1 to TRBJ1-1; TRBD1 might be the D (6 bases). The CDR3 length is 16 residues. The V end lost 2 bases, the J end lost 0 bases, and 16 bases lay between the germline ends. Looked up from germline, CDR1 is DFQATT and CDR2 is SNEGSKA (reference sequence). CDR3 bases: TGCAGTGCTAGAATCCTCAGGGGCCAGTTGAACACTGAAGCTTTCTTT. This encodes CSARILRGQLNTEAFF.

V gene TRBV6-2 or TRBV6-3 combines with J gene TRBJ2-7; D perhaps matches TRBD1 (5 bases). Per the germline V gene, CDR1 is MNHEY and CDR2 is SVGEGT. Trimming took 7 bases from V and 6 from J, leaving 19 bases between them. This CDR3 is 14 amino acids long. The CDR3 spells CASTPGRQAGEQYF. In nucleotides, the CDR3 is TGTGCCAGCACCCCAGGGCGACAAGCAGGCGAGCAGTACTTC.

The chain has TRBV6-2 or TRBV6-3 and TRBJ2-3; TRBD1 matches 12 bases. Germline CDR1 and CDR2: MNHEY and SVGEGT. CDR3 length: 14 amino acids. V lost 6 bases, J lost 8 bases, and 6 bases stayed unmatched. The CDR3 loop is CASRPGQGASTQYF. CDR3 sequence (DNA): TGTGCCAGCAGACCGGGACAGGGGGCAAGTACGCAGTATTTT.

The chain joins TRBV6-2 or TRBV6-3 to TRBJ2-5; tentative D call: TRBD2 (6 bases). In germline, CDR1 is MNHEY, CDR2 SVGEGT. The V end lost 7 bases, the J end lost 2 bases, and 11 bases lay between the germline ends. There are 13 residues in the CDR3. The CDR3 DNA sequence: TGTGCCAGCACTCTCGGGGGTCAAGAGACCCAGTACTTC. Amino acids: CASTLGGQETQYF.

There are a few counts of this clonotype. The chain combines TRBV7-9 with TRBJ2-7, with D possibly TRBD2 on 5 matching bases. V was shortened by 9 bases and J by 1 base, with 10 bases between the two germline ends. Germline CDR1 is SEHNR and CDR2 is FQNEAQ (reference sequence). The CDR3 runs 12 residues. The CDR3 is CASEGASYEQYF. CDR3 in DNA: TGTGCCAGTGAGGGCGCTTCCTACGAGCAGTACTTC. The whole variable domain, filled in from reference TRBV7-9 and TRBJ2-7, reads DTGVSQNPRHKITKRGQNVTFRCDPISEHNRLYWYRQTLGQGPEFLTYFQNEAQLEKSRLLSDRFSAERPKGSFSTLEIQRTEQGDSAMYLCASEGASYEQYFGPGTRLTVT.

The chain couples TRBV7-2 to TRBJ2-3, with 7 bases lining up with TRBD1. CDR1 and CDR2 (germline): SGHTA, FQGNSA. The CDR3 spans 15 residues. J was trimmed by 0 bases and V by 5 bases; bases with no gene match: 5. The CDR3 nucleotides read TGTGCCAGCAGCCTGGGACAGCTAAGCACAGATACGCAGTATTTT. Translated, it gives CASSLGQLSTDTQYF. The full variable domain, rest sourced from reference TRBV7-2 and TRBJ2-3, is GAGVSQSPSNKVTEKGKDVELRCDPISGHTALYWYRQSLGQGLEFLIYFQGNSAPDKSGLPSDRFSAERTGGSVSTLTIQRTQQEDSAVYLCASSLGQLSTDTQYFGPGTRLTVL.

This clonotype was detected many times. The CDR3: CSASEETQYF. The CDR3 DNA reads as TGCAGTGCTAGTGAGGAGACCCAGTACTTC. This chain links TRBV20-1 with TRBJ2-5; D remains ambiguous. This CDR3 region has 10 residues. Deletions cut 3 bases from V and 5 bases from J, with 4 bases between. Germline V lookup: CDR1 DFQATT, CDR2 SNEGSKA (reference sequence).

This rearrangement joins TRBV7-8 to TRBJ2-2; tentatively, D is TRBD2 (6 bases). The CDR3 extends over 15 amino acids. Per the germline V gene, CDR1 is SGHVS and CDR2 is FQNEAQ. V lost 1 base and J lost 4, with 10 bases in between. CDR3 nucleotide sequence: TGTGCCAGCAGCTTAGGGGGGGTGGGCACCGGGGAGCTGTTTTTT. This encodes CASSLGGVGTGELFF. The entire variable domain, with the rest obtained from reference TRBV7-8 and TRBJ2-2, is as follows: GAGVSQSPRYKVAKRGQDVALRCDPISGHVSLFWYQQALGQGPEFLTYFQNEAQLDKSGLPSDRFFAERPEGSVSTLKIQRTQQEDSAVYLCASSLGGVGTGELFFGEGSRLTVL.

This clonotype has only a few counts. The rearrangement joins TRBV7-9 to TRBJ2-7, with D uncertain. The ends were cut back, 5 bases at V and 3 bases at J, with 8 bases in the middle. Germline V gives CDR1 SEHNR, CDR2 FQNEAQ (reference sequence). The CDR3 extends over 12 amino acids. The CDR3 protein is CASSHGIYEQYF. The CDR3 DNA reads TGTGCCAGCAGCCACGGCATCTACGAGCAGTACTTC.

This chain connects TRBV20-1 to TRBJ2-3; TRBD1 matches at 7 bases. V dropped 4 bases and J dropped 5; count of bases not matched to a gene: 12. The CDR3 contains 15 residues. Germline V gene data show CDR1 as DFQATT and CDR2 as SNEGSKA (reference sequence). CDR3 protein: CSATRQGGPEDTQYF. In nucleotides, the CDR3 is TGCAGTGCTACAAGACAGGGTGGACCGGAAGATACGCAGTATTTT.

This clonotype has more than one count but fewer than ten. The gene calls are TRBV24-1 and TRBJ2-7; maybe TRBD2 (7 bases). In germline, CDR1 is KGHDR, CDR2 SFDVKD. V lost 6 bases and J 3 bases, leaving 17 bases between the germline ends. The CDR3 spans 15 residues. This CDR3 is CATSHRGGLIYEQYV. DNA for the CDR3: TGTGCCACCAGTCATAGGGGGGGTCTCATCTACGAGCAGTACGTC.

The table lists this clonotype with many counts. This chain uses TRBV5-1 with TRBJ2-2; 7 nucleotides align to TRBD1. The CDR3 runs 19 residues. Trimming removed 3 bases from V and 3 bases from J; junction bases left unmatched: 17. Germline-derived CDR1 and CDR2 are SGHRS and YFSETQ. CDR3 sequence (DNA): TGCGCCAGCAGCTACTTCGGGACAGAAAGGGGATTAGACACCGGGGAGCTGTTTTTT. Encoded protein: CASSYFGTERGLDTGELFF.

This chain uses TRBV7-9 with TRBJ2-3; unclear D gene. The germline V gene has CDR1 SEHNR and CDR2 FQNEAQ (reference sequence). V shed 2 bases and J shed 1 base, with 10 bases lying between them. The CDR3 runs to 15 residues. CDR3 bases: TGTGCCAGCAGCTTACGAGTTGGTCGCACAGATACGCAGTATTTT. It yields the protein CASSLRVGRTDTQYF.

In this sample, this clonotype turned up many times. The chain joins TRBV4-3 to TRBJ2-1, with a possible D match to TRBD2 (6 bases). Germline values: CDR1 LGHNA, CDR2 YSLEER. The CDR3 covers 15 residues. V lost 0 bases, J lost 6 bases, and 12 bases lay in between. In DNA, the CDR3 is TGCGCCAGCAGCCAAGACTGGGACTGGCCCAATGAGCAGTTCTTC. It encodes CASSQDWDWPNEQFF.

Many counts were recorded for this clonotype. This chain joins TRBV10-3 and TRBJ2-3, with D possibly TRBD2 on 6 matching bases. The CDR3 consists of 16 residues. Germline-derived CDR1 and CDR2 are ENHRY and SYGVKD. The ends were cut back, 4 bases at V and 5 bases at J, with 19 bases in the middle. The CDR3, as DNA: TGTGCCATCAGTGGGACCTTCGTGGGGGGTAAAGATACGCAGTATTTT. Residues: CAISGTFVGGKDTQYF.